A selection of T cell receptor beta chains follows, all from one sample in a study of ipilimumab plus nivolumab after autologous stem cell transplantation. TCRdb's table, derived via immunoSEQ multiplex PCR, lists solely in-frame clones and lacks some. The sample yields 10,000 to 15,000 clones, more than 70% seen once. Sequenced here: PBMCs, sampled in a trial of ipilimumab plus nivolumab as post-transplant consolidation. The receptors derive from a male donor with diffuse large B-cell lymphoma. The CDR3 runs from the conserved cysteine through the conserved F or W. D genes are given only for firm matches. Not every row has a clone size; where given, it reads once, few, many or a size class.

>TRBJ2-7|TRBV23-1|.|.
TGCGCCAGCAGTCAATCGTGGCAGGGAAGTAGCTACGAGCAGTACTTC
CASSQSWQGSSYEQYF
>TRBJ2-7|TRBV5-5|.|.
TGTGCCAGCAGCCCCAACCTGGGCATCACCTACGAGCAGTACTTC
CASSPNLGITYEQYF
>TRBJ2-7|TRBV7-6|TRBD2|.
TGTGCCAGCAGCGCGGTGGGACTAGCGGGAGGGGAGCAGTACTTC
CASSAVGLAGGEQYF
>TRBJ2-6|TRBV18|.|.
TGTGCCAGCTCACTGGGGGGGGCCAACGTCCTGACTTTC
CASSLGGANVLTF
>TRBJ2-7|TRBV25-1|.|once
TGTGCCAGCAGTCAGGGGCCGGGGATCTCCTACGAGCAGTACTTC
CASSQGPGISYEQYF
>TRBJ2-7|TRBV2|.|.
TGTGCCAGCGACCCTGGATCGCCAGAGCAGTACTTC
CASDPGSPEQYF
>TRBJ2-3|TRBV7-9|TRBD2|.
TGTGCCAGCAGGCCCGCGCTAGCGGGGGGTGGGGCAGATACGCAGTATTTT
CASRPALAGGGADTQYF
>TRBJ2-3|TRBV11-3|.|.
TGTGCCAGCAGCTTAGGCCCTCAGCGGACAAGCACAGATACGCAGTATTTT
CASSLGPQRTSTDTQYF
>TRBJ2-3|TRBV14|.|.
TGTGCCAGCAGCCCTCCGGGGACAGATACGCAGTATTTT
CASSPPGTDTQYF
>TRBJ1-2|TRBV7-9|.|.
TGTGCCAGCAGCTTAGAAAAGGGTGCCAAGGACTACACCTTC
CASSLEKGAKDYTF
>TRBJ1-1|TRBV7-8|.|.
TGTGCCAGCAGCCGGGAGGGACCAAACACTGAAGCTTTCTTT
CASSREGPNTEAFF
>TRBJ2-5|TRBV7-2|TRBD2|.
TGTGCCAGCAGCGCCGAGGGAGCGGGAGTTCCGGAGACCCAGTACTTC
CASSAEGAGVPETQYF
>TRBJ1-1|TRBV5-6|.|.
TGTGCCAGCAGCTTGCAGGGGTCGGCTTTCTTT
CASSLQGSAFF
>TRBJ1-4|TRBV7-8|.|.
TGTGCCAGCAGCTTCTCTAGACCGCCAACTAATGAAAAACTGTTTTTT
CASSFSRPPTNEKLFF
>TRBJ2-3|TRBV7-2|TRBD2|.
TGTGCCAGCAGCTCTAGCGGGGGAGATACGCAGTATTTT
CASSSSGGDTQYF
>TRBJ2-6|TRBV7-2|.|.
TGTGCCAGCAGCTTATACCAGAACTCTGGGGCCAACGTCCTGACTTTC
CASSLYQNSGANVLTF
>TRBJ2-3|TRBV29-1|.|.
TGCAGCGTTGAGGTGTGGGTGACAGATACGCAGTATTTT
CSVEVWVTDTQYF
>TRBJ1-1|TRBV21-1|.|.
TGTGCCAGCAGCAGACAAGGACAGGCTAACACTGAAGCTTTCTTT
CASSRQGQANTEAFF
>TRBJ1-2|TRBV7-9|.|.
TGTGCCAGCAGCTTCCCTCGGACGGAATCCTATGGCTACACCTTC
CASSFPRTESYGYTF
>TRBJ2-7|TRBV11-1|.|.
TGTGCCAGCAGCTTAAATAGGGCGGGCAACGAGCAGTACTTC
CASSLNRAGNEQYF
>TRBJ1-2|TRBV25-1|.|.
TGTGCCAGCAGTGAATTAAGGGGGGCTGACTATGGCTACACCTTC
CASSELRGADYGYTF
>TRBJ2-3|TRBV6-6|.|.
TGTGCCAGCAGTTACTCGGCAAGGACAGATACGCAGTATTTT
CASSYSARTDTQYF
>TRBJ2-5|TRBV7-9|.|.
TGTGCCAGCAGCCCTCGCGGGGTACTCTACCAAGAGACCCAGTACTTC
CASSPRGVLYQETQYF
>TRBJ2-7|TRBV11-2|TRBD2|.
TGTGCCAGCAGCGTAGCGGGAGGGAGATACGAGCAGTACTTC
CASSVAGGRYEQYF
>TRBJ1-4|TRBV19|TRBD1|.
TGTGCCAGTAGTACAGACAGGGAGGGAGACGAAAAACTGTTTTTT
CASSTDREGDEKLFF
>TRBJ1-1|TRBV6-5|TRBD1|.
TGTGCCAGCAGCCCGGGGACAGGGGGCTCTGAAGCTTTCTTT
CASSPGTGGSEAFF
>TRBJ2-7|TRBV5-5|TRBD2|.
TGTGCCAGCAGAGTGACTAGCGGGGTGTACGAGCAGTACTTC
CASRVTSGVYEQYF
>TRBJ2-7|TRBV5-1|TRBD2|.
TGCGCCAGCAGCTTGGCCATGGGACTAGCGGGAGTCGTGTACGAGCAGTACTTC
CASSLAMGLAGVVYEQYF
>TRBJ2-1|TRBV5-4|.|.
TGTGCCTCCGAGGTCTACAATGAGCAGTTCTTC
CASEVYNEQFF
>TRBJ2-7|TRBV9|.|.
TGTGCCAGCAGCCCTCAAGGGCCTAGCTCCTACGAGCAGTACTTC
CASSPQGPSSYEQYF
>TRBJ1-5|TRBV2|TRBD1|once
TGTGCCAGCAGCGTAGGACAGGGCGGGCCCTCGCCCCAGCATTTT
CASSVGQGGPSPQHF
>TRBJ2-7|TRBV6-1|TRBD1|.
TGTGCCAGCAGTGAAGCTACGAGGACAGGGCGTACCCCCTACGAGCAGTACTTC
CASSEATRTGRTPYEQYF
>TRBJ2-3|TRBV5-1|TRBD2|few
TGCGCCAGCAGCTTGGATAGTCTAGCGGGAGGAGATACGCAGTATTTT
CASSLDSLAGGDTQYF
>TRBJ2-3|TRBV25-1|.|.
TGTGCCAGCAGTGAACAACTCGGACGTACAGGCACAGATACGCAGTATTTT
CASSEQLGRTGTDTQYF
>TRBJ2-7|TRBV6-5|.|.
TGTGCCAGCAGTTACTCTGCGAGTCGAGGGATCTACGAGCAGTACTTC
CASSYSASRGIYEQYF
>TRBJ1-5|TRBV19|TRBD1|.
TGTGCCAGTAGTGTGGGACAGGGCAATCAGCCCCAGCATTTT
CASSVGQGNQPQHF
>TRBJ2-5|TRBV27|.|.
TGTGCCAGCAGTCACCGACGGGACGGAGAGACCCAGTACTTC
CASSHRRDGETQYF
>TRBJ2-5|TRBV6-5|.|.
TGTGCCAGCAGTTACGGAAAAGAGACCCAGTACTTC
CASSYGKETQYF
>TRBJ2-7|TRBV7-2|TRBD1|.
TGTGCCAGCAGGGGACAGGGATCCTACGAGCAGTACTTC
CASRGQGSYEQYF
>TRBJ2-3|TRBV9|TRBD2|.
TGTGCCAGCAGCGTTGATAGCGGGGGGGCAGCAGATACGCAGTATTTT
CASSVDSGGAADTQYF
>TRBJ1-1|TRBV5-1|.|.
TGCGCCAGCAGCTTGGAGGAGGGCGGGTACACTGAAGCTTTCTTT
CASSLEEGGYTEAFF
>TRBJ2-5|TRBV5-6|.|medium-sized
TGTGCCAGCGTACCTCCCGGGGTCGGTGGCGGGGAGACCCAGTACTTC
CASVPPGVGGGETQYF
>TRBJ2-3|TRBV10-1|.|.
TGCGCCAGCAGTGAGTCGACTTTGGATACGCAGTATTTT
CASSESTLDTQYF
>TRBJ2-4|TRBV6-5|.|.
TGTGCCAGCAGTTATGCGGGGCAAGCCAAAAACATTCAGTACTTC
CASSYAGQAKNIQYF
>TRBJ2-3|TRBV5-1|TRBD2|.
TGCGCCAGCAGCTTGGATTTTAAGCGGGGAGACACAGATACGCAGTATTTT
CASSLDFKRGDTDTQYF
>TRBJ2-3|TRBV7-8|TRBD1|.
TGTGCCAGCAGCCTCCCCGGGACAGGGGCCCCCACAGATACGCAGTATTTT
CASSLPGTGAPTDTQYF
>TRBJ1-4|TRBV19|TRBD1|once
TGTGCCAGTAGCTTCAGGGGGCTGAATGAAAAACTGTTTTTT
CASSFRGLNEKLFF
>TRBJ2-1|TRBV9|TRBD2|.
TGTGCCAGCAGCTCCTCGTTAGCGGGACCTACCTACAATGAGCAGTTCTTC
CASSSSLAGPTYNEQFF
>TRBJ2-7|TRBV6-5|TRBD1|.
TGTGCCAGCAGTTCGGGACAGGTAGACTACGAGCAGTACTTC
CASSSGQVDYEQYF
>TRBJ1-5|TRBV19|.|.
TGTGCCAGTAATAGACAGCTTAATCAGCCCCAGCATTTT
CASNRQLNQPQHF
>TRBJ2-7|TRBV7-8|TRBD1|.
TGTGCCAGCAGCGAATGGGACAGGGATTACGAGCAGCACTTC
CASSEWDRDYEQHF
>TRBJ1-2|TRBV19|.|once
TGTGCCAGTAGTATTGCTACAGGGACTGGCTACACCTTC
CASSIATGTGYTF
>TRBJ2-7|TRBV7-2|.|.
TGTGCCAGCAGCTCAGCCGTCGAGCAGTACTTC
CASSSAVEQYF
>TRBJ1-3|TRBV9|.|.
TGTGCCAGCAGCGTAGTCCCAGGGGCGAGCTCTGGAAACACCATATATTTT
CASSVVPGASSGNTIYF
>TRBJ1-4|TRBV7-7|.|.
TGTGCTAGCAGCTTGGCACTTACGGGCCCCAATGAAAAACTGTTTTTT
CASSLALTGPNEKLFF
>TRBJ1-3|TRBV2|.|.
TGTGCCAGCAGGGACCGTGGCTCTGGAAACACCATATATTTT
CASRDRGSGNTIYF
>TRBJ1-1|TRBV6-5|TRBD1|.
TGTGCCAGCAGTTACAGGGGGCTGGGGAGTACTGAAGCTTTCTTT
CASSYRGLGSTEAFF